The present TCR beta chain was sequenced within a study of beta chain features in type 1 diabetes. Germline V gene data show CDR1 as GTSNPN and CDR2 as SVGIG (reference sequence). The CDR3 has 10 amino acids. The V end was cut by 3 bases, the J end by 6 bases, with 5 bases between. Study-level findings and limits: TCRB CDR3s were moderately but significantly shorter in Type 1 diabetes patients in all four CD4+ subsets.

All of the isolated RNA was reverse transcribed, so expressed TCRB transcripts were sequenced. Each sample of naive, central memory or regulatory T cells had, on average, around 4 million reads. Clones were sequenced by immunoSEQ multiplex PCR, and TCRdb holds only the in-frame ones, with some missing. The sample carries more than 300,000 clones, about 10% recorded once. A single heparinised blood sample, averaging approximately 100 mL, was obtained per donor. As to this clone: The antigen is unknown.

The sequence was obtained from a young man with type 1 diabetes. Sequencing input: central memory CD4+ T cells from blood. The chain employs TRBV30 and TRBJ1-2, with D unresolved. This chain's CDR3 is CAWRGHGYTF. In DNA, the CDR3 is TGTGCCTGGAGAGGGCATGGCTACACCTTC.